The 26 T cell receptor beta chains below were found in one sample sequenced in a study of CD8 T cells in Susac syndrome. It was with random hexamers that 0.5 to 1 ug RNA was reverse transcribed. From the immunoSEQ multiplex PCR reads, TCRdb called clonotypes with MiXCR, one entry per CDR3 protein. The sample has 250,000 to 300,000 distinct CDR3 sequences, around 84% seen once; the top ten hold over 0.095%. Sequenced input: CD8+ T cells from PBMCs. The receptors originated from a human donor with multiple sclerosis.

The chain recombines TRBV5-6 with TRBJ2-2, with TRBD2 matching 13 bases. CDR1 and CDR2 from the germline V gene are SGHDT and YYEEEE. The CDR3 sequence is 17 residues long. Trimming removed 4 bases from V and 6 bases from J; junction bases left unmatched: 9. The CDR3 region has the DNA TGTGCCAGCAGCCCAACCGGGACTAGCGGGAAAGCCGGGGAGCTGTTTTTT. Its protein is CASSPTGTSGKAGELFF.

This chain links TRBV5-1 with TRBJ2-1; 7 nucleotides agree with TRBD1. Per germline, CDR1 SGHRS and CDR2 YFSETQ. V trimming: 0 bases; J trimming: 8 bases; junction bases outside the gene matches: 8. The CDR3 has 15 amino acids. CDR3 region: CASSLEGGWGDEQFF. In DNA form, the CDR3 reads TGCGCCAGCAGCTTGGAAGGGGGCTGGGGAGATGAGCAGTTCTTC.

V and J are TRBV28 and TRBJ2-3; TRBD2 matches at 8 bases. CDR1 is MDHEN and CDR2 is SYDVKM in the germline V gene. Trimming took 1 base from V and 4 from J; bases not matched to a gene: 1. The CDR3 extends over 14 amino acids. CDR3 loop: CASSLSAGADTQYF. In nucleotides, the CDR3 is TGTGCCAGCAGTTTATCAGCGGGAGCAGATACGCAGTATTTT. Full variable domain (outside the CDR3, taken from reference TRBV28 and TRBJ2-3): DVKVTQSSRYLVKRTGEKVFLECVQDMDHENMFWYRQDPGLGLRLIYFSYDVKMKEKGDIPEGYSVSREKKERFSLILESASTNQTSMYLCASSLSAGADTQYFGPGTRLTVL.

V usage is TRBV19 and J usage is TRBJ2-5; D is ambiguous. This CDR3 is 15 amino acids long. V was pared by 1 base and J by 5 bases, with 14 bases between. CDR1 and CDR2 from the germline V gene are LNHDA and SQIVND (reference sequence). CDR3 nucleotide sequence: TGTGCCAGTAGTATAGGGACCGATATGATGGAGACCCAGTACTTC. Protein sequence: CASSIGTDMMETQYF.

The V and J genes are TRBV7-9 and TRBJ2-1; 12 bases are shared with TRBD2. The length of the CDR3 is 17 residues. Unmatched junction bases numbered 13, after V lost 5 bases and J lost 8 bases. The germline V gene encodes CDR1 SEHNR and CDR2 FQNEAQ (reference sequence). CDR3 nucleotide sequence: TGTGCCAGCAGCAACGGGACTAGCGGGTCCCGAGGCGATGAGCAGTTCTTC. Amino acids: CASSNGTSGSRGDEQFF.

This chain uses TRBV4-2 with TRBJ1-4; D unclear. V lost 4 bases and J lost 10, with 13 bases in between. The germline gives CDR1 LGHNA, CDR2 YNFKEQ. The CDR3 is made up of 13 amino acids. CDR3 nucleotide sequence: TGTGCCAGCAGCCCCACCCAGGAAGGAAAACTGTTTTTT. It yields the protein CASSPTQEGKLFF.

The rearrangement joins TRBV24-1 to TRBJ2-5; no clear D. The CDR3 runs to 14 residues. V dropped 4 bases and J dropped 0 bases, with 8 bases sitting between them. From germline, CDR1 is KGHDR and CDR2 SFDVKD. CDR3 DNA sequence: TGTGCCACCAGTGACTCACGGTACCAAGAGACCCAGTACTTC. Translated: CATSDSRYQETQYF.

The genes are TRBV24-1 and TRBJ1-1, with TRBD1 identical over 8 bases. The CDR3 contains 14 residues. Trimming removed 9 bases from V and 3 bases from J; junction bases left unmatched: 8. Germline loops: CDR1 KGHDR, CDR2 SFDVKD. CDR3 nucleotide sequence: TGTGCCACCCGAACAGGGGGTGGGGACACTGAAGCTTTCTTT. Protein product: CATRTGGGDTEAFF.

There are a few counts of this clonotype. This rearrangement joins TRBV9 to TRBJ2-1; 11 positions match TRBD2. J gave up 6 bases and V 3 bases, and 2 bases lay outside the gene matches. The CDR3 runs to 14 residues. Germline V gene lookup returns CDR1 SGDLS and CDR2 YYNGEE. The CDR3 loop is CASSGSGRGNEQFF. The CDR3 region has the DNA TGTGCCAGCAGCGGTAGCGGGAGGGGCAATGAGCAGTTCTTC.

CDR3 protein: CASSPPGQSRSGANVLTF. CDR3 nucleotide sequence: TGTGCCAGCAGCCCCCCGGGACAGAGTCGCTCTGGGGCCAACGTCCTGACTTTC. The chain has TRBV7-9 and TRBJ2-6, with 7 bases that match TRBD1. The CDR3 is made up of 18 amino acids. Trimming removed 5 bases from V and 0 bases from J; junction bases left unmatched: 10. Germline CDR1 SEHNR, CDR2 FQNEAQ (reference sequence).

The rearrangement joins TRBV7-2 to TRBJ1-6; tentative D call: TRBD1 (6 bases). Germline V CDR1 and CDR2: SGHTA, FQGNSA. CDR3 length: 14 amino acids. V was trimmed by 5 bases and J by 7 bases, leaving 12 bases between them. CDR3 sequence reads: CASSPTTGNSPLHF. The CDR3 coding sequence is TGTGCCAGCAGCCCGACTACAGGGAATTCACCCCTCCACTTT.

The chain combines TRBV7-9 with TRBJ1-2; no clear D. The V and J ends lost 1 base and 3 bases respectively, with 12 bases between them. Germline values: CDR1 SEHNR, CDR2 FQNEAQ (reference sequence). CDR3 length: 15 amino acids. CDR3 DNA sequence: TGTGCCAGCAGCTTAGGGATAGTCCCCTACTATGGCTACACCTTC. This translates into CASSLGIVPYYGYTF.

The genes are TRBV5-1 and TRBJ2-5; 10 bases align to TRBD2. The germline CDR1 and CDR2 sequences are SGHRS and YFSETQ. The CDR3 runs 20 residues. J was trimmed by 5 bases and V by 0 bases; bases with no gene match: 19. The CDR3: CASSLEQGLAVHPSHETQYF. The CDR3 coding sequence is TGCGCCAGCAGCTTGGAACAAGGACTAGCGGTCCACCCGAGCCATGAGACCCAGTACTTC. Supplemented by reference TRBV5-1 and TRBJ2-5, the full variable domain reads KAGVTQTPRYLIKTRGQQVTLSCSPISGHRSVSWYQQTPGQGLQFLFEYFSETQRNKGNFPGRFSGRQFSNSRSEMNVSTLELGDSALYLCASSLEQGLAVHPSHETQYFGPGTRLLVL.

The CDR3 sequence is CASSYTPLRDNYEQYF. CDR3 coding DNA: TGTGCCAGCAGTTACACGCCTCTCAGGGACAACTACGAGCAGTACTTC. The chain combines TRBV27 with TRBJ2-7, with a weak D call TRBD1 (6 bases). Trimming removed 4 bases at V and 3 bases at J, with 19 bases between. This CDR3 contains 16 residues. Per germline, CDR1 MNHEY and CDR2 SMNVEV (reference sequence).

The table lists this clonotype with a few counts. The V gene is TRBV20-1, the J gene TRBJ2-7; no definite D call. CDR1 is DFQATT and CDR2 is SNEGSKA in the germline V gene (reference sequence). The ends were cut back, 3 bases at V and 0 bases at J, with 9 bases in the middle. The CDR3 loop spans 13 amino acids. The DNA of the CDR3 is TGCAGTGCTAGCCAGCGCGACTCCTACGAGCAGTACTTC. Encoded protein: CSASQRDSYEQYF.

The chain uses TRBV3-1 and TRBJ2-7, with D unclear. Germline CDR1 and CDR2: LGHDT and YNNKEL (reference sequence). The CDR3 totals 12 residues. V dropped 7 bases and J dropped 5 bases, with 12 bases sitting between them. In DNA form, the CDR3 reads TGTGCCAGCAATCACGGTAGGGACGAGCAGTACTTC. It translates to CASNHGRDEQYF.

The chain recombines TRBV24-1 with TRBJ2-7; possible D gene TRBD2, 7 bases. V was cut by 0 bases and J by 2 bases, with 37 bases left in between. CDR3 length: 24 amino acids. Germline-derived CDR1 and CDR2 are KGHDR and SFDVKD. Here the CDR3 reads CATSDLVGGFRCGFLAEHPYEQYF. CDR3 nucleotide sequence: TGTGCCACCAGTGATTTGGTAGGGGGTTTCCGCTGCGGCTTTCTAGCGGAGCACCCCTACGAGCAGTACTTC.

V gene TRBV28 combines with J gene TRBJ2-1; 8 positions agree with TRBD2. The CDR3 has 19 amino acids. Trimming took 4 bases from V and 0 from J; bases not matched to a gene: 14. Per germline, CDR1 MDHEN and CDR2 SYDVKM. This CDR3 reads CASSSVRRTSLSSYNEQFF. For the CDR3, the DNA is TGTGCCAGCAGTTCGGTCCGTAGGACTAGCCTTAGCTCCTACAATGAGCAGTTCTTC.

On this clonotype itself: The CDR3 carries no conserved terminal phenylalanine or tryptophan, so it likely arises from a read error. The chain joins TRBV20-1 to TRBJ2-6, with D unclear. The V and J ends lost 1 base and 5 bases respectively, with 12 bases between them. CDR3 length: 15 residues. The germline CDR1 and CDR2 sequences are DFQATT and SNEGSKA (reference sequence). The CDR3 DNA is TGCAGTGCTAGAGGTGCCCGCTCAAGGGCCAACGTCCTGACTCTC. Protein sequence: CSARGARSRANVLTL.

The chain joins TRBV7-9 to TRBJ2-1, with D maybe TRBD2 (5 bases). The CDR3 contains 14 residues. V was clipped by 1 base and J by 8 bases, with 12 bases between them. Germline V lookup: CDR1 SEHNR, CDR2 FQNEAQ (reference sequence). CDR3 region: CASSLETMADEQFF. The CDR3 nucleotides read TGTGCCAGCAGCTTAGAGACTATGGCGGATGAGCAGTTCTTC. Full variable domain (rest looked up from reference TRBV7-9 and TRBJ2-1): DTGVSQNPRHKITKRGQNVTFRCDPISEHNRLYWYRQTLGQGPEFLTYFQNEAQLEKSRLLSDRFSAERPKGSFSTLEIQRTEQGDSAMYLCASSLETMADEQFFGPGTRLTVL.

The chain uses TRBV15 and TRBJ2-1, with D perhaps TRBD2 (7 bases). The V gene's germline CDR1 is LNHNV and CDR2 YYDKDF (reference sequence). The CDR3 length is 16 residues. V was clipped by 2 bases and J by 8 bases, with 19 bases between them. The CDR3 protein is CATSRTGRALNHEQFF. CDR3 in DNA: TGTGCCACCAGCAGAACAGGGAGGGCACTTAACCATGAGCAGTTCTTC.

Here the CDR3 DNA reads TGTGCAAGTCCCCGCCGGGCGCGGGAGTTCTACGAGCAGTACTTC. Residues: CASPRRAREFYEQYF. This sequence joins TRBV12-2 and TRBJ2-7; the table's D gene call, TRBD1, was not cross checked with the DNA. TRBV12-2 is a pseudogene locus. This CDR3 is built from 15 residues.

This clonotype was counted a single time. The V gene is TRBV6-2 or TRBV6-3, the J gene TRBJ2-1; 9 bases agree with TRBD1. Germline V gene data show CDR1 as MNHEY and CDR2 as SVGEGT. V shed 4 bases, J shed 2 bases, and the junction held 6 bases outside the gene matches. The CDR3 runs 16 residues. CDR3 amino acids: CASSLPGQGPYNEQFF. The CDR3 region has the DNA TGTGCCAGCAGTTTACCGGGACAGGGTCCCTACAATGAGCAGTTCTTC.

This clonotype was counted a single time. The CDR3 DNA sequence: TGTGCCAGCAGCTTCCCTATACCCAGCAGCGGCACTGAAGCTTTCTTT. Encoded protein: CASSFPIPSSGTEAFF. The chain has TRBV28 and TRBJ1-1; D not certain. This CDR3 is 16 amino acids long. V lost 6 bases and J lost 4, with 21 bases in between. Germline V gene data show CDR1 as MDHEN and CDR2 as SYDVKM.

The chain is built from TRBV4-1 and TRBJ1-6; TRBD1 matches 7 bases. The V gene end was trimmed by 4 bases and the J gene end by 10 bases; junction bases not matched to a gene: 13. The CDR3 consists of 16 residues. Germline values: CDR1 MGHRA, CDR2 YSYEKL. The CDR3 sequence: CASSLGPGTASSPLHF. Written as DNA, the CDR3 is TGCGCCAGCAGCCTGGGGCCCGGGACAGCATCATCACCCCTCCACTTT.

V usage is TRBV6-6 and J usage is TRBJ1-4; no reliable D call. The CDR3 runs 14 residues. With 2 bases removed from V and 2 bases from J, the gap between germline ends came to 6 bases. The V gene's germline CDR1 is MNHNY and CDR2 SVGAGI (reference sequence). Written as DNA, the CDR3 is TGTGCCAGCAGTTACCACCGGACTAATGAAAAACTGTTTTTT. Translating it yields CASSYHRTNEKLFF.